A single sample gave rise to the 3 T cell receptor beta chains below, sequenced in a study of T cells in Graves' hyperthyroidism and ophthalmopathy. TCR beta CDR3 regions were amplified from RNA. The TCR CDR3 first-round RT-PCR relied on the HTBI primer set. TCRdb passed the multiplex PCR reads through MiXCR, listing each CDR3 protein once. The sample contains 150,000 to 200,000 distinct CDR3 sequences, 9.4% of which appear only once. Sequencing input: blood. These receptor sequences come from a woman under 30 with Graves' hyperthyroidism that later progressed to Graves' ophthalmopathy.

This clonotype appeared a few times. The J gene is TRBJ2-1, the V gene TRBV7-7, with D perhaps TRBD1 or TRBD2 (5 bases each). Germline V lookup: CDR1 SSHAT, CDR2 FNYEAQ (reference sequence). The V gene lost 6 bases and the J gene lost 6 bases, with 12 bases spanning the gap. The CDR3 totals 13 residues. CDR3 region: CASSYTRGNEQFF. The CDR3 DNA is TGTGCCAGCAGTTATACTAGGGGCAATGAGCAGTTCTTC.

This clonotype was recorded many times. This chain joins TRBV11-1 and TRBJ1-2; D ambiguous. The CDR3 contains 15 residues. Germline V gene lookup returns CDR1 SGHAT and CDR2 FQDESV (reference sequence). V lost 2 bases to trimming and J lost 6 bases, with 16 bases between them. CDR3: CASSLTDGNYHGYTF. The DNA of the CDR3 is TGTGCCAGCAGCTTAACAGACGGGAACTATCATGGCTACACCTTC.

This clonotype was observed at least ten times. The V gene is TRBV2, the J gene TRBJ2-2; D possibly corresponds to TRBD2 (5 bases). Per germline, CDR1 SNHLY and CDR2 FYNNEI. V was shortened by 2 bases and J by 4 bases, with 8 bases between the two germline ends. The CDR3 covers 14 residues. For the CDR3, the DNA is TGTGCCAGCAGTGAATGGGAGTTCACCGGGGAGCTGTTTTTT. This sequence encodes CASSEWEFTGELFF.